The 11 T cell receptor beta chains presented below share a single source sample, sequenced in a study of monozygotic twins with inflammatory bowel disease. Reprocessing the 5' RACE reads, TCRdb reports a single entry for every CDR3 protein and omits DNA. The sample has more than 300,000 distinct CDR3 sequences. Sequences were obtained from blood. All receptors derive from a human donor with ulcerative colitis or Crohn's disease, or a healthy co-twin of an affected twin (not recorded which).

The rearrangement joins TRBV4-3 to TRBJ2-7. Germline V gene data show CDR1 as LGHNA and CDR2 as YSLEER. The CDR3 totals 14 residues. CDR3 protein: CASSQDQGPYEQYF.

J is TRBJ2-7 and V is TRBV4-3. Germline loops: CDR1 LGHNA, CDR2 YSLEER. The CDR3 totals 13 residues. The CDR3 sequence: CASSQAQHGEQYF.

The chain has TRBV6-4 and TRBJ2-1. The CDR3 covers 15 residues. The V gene's germline CDR1 is MRHNA and CDR2 SNTAGT. CDR3 protein: CASSHRDSSYNEQFF.

The chain uses TRBV7-2 and TRBJ1-2. CDR1 is SGHTA and CDR2 is FQGNSA in the germline V gene. CDR3 length: 12 amino acids. The CDR3: CASSLMAYGYTF.

The CDR3 sequence: CSADGGISYNEQFF. V gene TRBV20-1 combines with J gene TRBJ2-1; the D call of TRBD1 rests on TCRdb alone, since no DNA is present to check it. Germline loops: CDR1 DFQATT, CDR2 SNEGSKA (reference sequence). CDR3 size: 14 residues.

Here the CDR3 reads CASSQEAAGTYEQYF. V usage is TRBV4-3 and J usage is TRBJ2-7; the D call of TRBD1 rests on TCRdb alone, since no DNA is present to check it. Per germline, CDR1 LGHNA and CDR2 YSLEER. This CDR3 is 15 amino acids long.

The chain links TRBV14 to TRBJ2-3; TCRdb indicates TRBD1, and absent DNA this call remains unverified. The CDR3 length is 16 residues. From germline, CDR1 is SGHDN and CDR2 FVKESK. The CDR3 here is CASSPLDRDRADTQYF.

This sequence joins TRBV18 and TRBJ2-1. This CDR3 is 12 amino acids long. Germline CDR1 reads KGHSH; CDR2 reads LQKENI. The CDR3 region is CASSLLADEQFF.

The chain uses TRBV18 and TRBJ1-4. Looked up from germline, CDR1 is KGHSH and CDR2 is LQKENI. The CDR3 has 16 residues. The CDR3 spells CASSPLAGRSNEKLFF.

V gene TRBV12-3 or TRBV12-4 combines with J gene TRBJ2-1; the D call from TCRdb, TRBD1, cannot be confirmed without DNA. The CDR3 is 15 residues long. This CDR3 is CASTLGRESYNEQFF.

Here the CDR3 reads CASSLAGQGAYTEAFF. The genes are TRBV7-8 and TRBJ1-1; TCRdb's assignment of TRBD1 cannot be checked, as there is no DNA. The CDR3 is 16 amino acids. Germline values: CDR1 SGHVS, CDR2 FQNEAQ.